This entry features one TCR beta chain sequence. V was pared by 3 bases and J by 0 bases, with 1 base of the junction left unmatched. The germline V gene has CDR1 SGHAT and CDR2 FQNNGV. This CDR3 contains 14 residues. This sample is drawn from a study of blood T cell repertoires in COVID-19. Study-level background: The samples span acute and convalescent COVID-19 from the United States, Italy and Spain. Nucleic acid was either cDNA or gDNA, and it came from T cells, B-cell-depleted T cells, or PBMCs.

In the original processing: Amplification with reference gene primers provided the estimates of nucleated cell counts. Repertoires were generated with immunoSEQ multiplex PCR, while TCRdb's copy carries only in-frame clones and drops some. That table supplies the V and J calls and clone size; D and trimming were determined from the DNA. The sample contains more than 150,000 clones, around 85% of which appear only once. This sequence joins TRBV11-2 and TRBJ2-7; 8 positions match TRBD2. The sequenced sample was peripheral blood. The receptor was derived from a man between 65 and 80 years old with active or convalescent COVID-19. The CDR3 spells CASSFSGVSYEQYF. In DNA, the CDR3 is TGTGCCAGCAGCTTTAGCGGGGTCTCCTACGAGCAGTACTTC.